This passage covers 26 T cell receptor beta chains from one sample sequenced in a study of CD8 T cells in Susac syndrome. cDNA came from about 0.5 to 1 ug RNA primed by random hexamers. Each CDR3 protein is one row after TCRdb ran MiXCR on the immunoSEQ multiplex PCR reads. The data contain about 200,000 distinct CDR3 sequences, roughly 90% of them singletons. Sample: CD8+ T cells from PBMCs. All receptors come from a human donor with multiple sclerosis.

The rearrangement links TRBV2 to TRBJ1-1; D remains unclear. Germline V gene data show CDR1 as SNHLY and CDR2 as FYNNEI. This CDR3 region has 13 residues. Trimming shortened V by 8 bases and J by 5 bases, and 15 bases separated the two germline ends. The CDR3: CASAVGRETEAFF. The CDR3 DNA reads TGTGCCAGCGCCGTGGGAAGGGAAACTGAAGCTTTCTTT.

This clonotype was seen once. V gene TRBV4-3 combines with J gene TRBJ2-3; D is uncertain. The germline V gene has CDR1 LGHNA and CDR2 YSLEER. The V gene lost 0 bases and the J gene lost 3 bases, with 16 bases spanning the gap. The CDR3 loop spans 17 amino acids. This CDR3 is CASSQELFTYETDTQYF. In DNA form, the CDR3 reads TGCGCCAGCAGCCAAGAGCTGTTCACTTATGAGACAGATACGCAGTATTTT.

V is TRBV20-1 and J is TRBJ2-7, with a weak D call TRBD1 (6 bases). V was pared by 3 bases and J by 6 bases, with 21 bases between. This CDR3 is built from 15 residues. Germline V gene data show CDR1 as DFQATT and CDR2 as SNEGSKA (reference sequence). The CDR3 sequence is CSASPVQGYSSEQYF. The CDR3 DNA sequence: TGCAGTGCTAGTCCCGTTCAGGGGTATTCGTCCGAGCAGTACTTC.

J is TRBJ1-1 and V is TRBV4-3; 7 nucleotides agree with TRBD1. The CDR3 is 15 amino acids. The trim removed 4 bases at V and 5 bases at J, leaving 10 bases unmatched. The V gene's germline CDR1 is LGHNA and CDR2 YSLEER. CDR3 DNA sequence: TGCGCCAGCAGCCGGGGGAGACAGGGAGGAACTGAAGCTTTCTTT. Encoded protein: CASSRGRQGGTEAFF.

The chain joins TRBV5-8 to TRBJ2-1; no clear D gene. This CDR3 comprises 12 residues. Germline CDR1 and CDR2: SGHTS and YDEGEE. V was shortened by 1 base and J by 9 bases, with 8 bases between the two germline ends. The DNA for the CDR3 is TGTGCCAGCAGCTTGACTCACTTTGAGCAGTTCTTC. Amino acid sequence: CASSLTHFEQFF.

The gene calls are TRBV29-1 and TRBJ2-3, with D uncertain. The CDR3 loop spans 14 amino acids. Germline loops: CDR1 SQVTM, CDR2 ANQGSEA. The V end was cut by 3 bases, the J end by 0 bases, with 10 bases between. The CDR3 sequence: CSVDRETSTDTQYF. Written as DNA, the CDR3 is TGCAGCGTTGATCGTGAGACTAGCACAGATACGCAGTATTTT.

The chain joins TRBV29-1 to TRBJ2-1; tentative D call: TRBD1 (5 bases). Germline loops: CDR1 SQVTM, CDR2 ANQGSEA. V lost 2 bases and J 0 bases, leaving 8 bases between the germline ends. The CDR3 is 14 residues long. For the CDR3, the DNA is TGCAGCGTTGAACTGCAGGGCTCCTACAATGAGCAGTTCTTC. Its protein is CSVELQGSYNEQFF.

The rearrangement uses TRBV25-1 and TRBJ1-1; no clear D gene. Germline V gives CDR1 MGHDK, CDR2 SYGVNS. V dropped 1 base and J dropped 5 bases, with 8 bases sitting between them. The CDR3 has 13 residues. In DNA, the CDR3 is TGTGCCAGCAGTGAATTCAAGTCTACTGAAGCTTTCTTT. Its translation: CASSEFKSTEAFF.

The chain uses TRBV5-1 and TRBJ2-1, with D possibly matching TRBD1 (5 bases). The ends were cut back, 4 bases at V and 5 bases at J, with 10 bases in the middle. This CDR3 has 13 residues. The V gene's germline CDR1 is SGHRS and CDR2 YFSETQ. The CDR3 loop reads CASSPETDNEQFF. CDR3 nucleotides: TGCGCCAGCAGCCCCGAGACAGACAATGAGCAGTTCTTC.

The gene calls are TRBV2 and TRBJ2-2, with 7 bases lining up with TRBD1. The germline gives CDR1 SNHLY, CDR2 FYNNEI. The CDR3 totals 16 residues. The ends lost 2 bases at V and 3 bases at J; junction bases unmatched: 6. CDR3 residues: CASSEFMGQHTGELFF. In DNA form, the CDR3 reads TGTGCCAGCAGTGAATTTATGGGACAGCACACCGGGGAGCTGTTTTTT.

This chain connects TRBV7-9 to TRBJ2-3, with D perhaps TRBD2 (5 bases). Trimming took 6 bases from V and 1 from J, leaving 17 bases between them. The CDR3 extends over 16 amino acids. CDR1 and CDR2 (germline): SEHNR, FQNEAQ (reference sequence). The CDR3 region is CASSPARSGRTDTQYF. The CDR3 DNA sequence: TGTGCCAGCAGTCCCGCTCGCAGCGGCCGCACAGATACGCAGTATTTT.

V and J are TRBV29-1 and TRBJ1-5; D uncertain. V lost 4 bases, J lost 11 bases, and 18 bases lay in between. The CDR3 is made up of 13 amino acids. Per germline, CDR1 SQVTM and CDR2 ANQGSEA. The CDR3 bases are TGCAGCGTTGTGGGTTTTGGGAGCACGGCCCAGCATTTT. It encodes CSVVGFGSTAQHF.

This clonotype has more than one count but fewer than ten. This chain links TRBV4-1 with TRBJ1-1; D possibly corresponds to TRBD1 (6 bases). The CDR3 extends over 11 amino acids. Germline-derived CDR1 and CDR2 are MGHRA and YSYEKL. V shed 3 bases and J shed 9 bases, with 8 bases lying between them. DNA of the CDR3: TGCGCCAGCAGCCAGGACAGCAAAGCTTTCTTT. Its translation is CASSQDSKAFF.

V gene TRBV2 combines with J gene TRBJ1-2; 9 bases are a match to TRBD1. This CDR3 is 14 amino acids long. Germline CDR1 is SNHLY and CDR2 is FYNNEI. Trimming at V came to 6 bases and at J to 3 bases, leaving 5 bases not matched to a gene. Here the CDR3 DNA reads TGTGCCAGCAGGCCACGGACAGGGGACTATGGCTACACCTTC. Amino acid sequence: CASRPRTGDYGYTF.

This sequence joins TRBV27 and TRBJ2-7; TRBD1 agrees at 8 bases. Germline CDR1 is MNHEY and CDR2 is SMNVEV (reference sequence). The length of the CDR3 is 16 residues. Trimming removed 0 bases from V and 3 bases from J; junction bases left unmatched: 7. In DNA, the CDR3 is TGTGCCAGCAGTTTATCGGTGGGGGACAGGAGCTACGAGCAGTACTTC. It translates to CASSLSVGDRSYEQYF.

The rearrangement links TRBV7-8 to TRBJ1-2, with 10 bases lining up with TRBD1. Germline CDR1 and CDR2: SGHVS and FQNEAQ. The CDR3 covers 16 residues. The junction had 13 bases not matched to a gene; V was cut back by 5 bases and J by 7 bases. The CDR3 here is CASSPFPGTGEFGYTF. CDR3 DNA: TGTGCCAGCAGCCCCTTCCCCGGGACAGGGGAATTTGGCTACACCTTC.

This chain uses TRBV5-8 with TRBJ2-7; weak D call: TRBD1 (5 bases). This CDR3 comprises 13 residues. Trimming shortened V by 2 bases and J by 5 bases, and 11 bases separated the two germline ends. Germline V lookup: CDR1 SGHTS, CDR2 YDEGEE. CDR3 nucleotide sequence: TGTGCCAGCAGCTTCCGCAGGGCGGACGAGCAGTACTTC. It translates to CASSFRRADEQYF.

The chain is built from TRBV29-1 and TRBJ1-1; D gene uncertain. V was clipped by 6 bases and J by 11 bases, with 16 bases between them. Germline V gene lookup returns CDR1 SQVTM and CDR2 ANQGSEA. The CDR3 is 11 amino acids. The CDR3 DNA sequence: TGCAGCGTCCAATTGGCCGCCGGGGCTTTCTTT. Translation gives CSVQLAAGAFF.

DNA of the CDR3: TGTGCCAGCAGCCCGAGCAGAGGAGATACGCAGTATTTT. This encodes CASSPSRGDTQYF. This chain uses TRBV7-9 with TRBJ2-3; D is uncertain. Trimming left V 5 bases short and J 5 bases short, with 11 bases between. This CDR3 comprises 13 residues. The germline V gene encodes CDR1 SEHNR and CDR2 FQNEAQ (reference sequence).

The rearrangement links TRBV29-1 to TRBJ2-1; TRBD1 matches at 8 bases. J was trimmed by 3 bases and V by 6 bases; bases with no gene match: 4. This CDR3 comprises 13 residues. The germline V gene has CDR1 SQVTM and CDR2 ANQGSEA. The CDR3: CSVDRVNYNEQFF. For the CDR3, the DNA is TGCAGCGTGGACAGGGTAAACTACAATGAGCAGTTCTTC.

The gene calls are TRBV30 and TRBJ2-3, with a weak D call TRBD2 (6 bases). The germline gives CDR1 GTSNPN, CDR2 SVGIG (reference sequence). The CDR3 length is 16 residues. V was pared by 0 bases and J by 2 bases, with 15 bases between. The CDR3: CAWSVRRLAITDTQYF. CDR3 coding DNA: TGTGCCTGGAGTGTACGTCGGCTAGCGATCACAGATACGCAGTATTTT.

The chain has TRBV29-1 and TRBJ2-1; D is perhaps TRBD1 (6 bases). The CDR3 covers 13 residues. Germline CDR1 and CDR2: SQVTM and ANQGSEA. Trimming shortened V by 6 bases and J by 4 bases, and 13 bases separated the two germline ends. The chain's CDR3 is CSVLQGNYNEQFF. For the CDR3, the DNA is TGCAGCGTACTACAGGGCAATTACAATGAGCAGTTCTTC.

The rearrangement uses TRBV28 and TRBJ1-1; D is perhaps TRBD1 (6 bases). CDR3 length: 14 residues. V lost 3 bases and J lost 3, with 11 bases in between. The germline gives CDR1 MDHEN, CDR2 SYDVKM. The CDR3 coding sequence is TGTGCCAGCAGTTTTTCAGGGGAGTACACTGAAGCTTTCTTT. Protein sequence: CASSFSGEYTEAFF.

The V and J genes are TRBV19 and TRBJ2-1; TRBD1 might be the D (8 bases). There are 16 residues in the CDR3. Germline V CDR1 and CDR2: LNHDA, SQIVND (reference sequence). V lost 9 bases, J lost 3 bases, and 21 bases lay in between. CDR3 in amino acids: CASSEGGGQVYNEQFF. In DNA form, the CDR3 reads TGTGCCAGCAGTGAAGGGGGGGGACAGGTCTACAATGAGCAGTTCTTC.

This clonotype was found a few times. CDR3 in DNA: TGTGCCAGCAGCTTAAATCCCCGAGACGGGGGCCAAGAGACGCAGTATTTT. Translating gives CASSLNPRDGGQETQYF. The V and J genes are TRBV7-9 and TRBJ2-3; either TRBD1 or TRBD2 may supply D (6 bases each). The CDR3 spans 17 residues. From germline, CDR1 is SEHNR and CDR2 FQNEAQ (reference sequence). The V and J ends lost 2 bases and 9 bases respectively, with 24 bases between them.

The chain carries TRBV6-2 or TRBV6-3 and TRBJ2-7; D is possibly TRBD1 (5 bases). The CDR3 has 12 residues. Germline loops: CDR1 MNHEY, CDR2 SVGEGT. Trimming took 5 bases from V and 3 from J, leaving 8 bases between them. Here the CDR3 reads CASSLTVYEQYF. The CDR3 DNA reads TGTGCCAGCAGTCTGACAGTCTACGAGCAGTACTTC.